One and the same sample provided the 30 T cell receptor beta chains below, sequenced in a study of blood T cell repertoires in COVID-19 (dated by TCRdb to 2018 to 2020). Library creation used the immunoSEQ multiplex PCR assay. As stored in TCRdb, this immuneACCESS dataset retains in-frame rearrangements with V and J assigned. A fraction of the clones does not appear; measured against another copy, unresolved V genes explain less than half of the discrepancy, and the remainder lacks a known reason. The sample yields hundreds of thousands of clones; about 86% were counted once. The top ten clonotypes cover 8.2% of the sample. Sequenced sample: peripheral blood. These receptor sequences come from a woman in her forties or fifties with acute or convalescent COVID-19.

The chain uses TRBV7-8 and TRBJ2-7; D is ambiguous. From germline, CDR1 is SGHVS and CDR2 FQNEAQ. Trimming pared 5 bases from V and 3 bases from J, leaving 11 bases between. CDR3 length: 13 residues. CDR3 coding DNA: TGTGCCAGCAGCCCAAGACTCGGCTACGAGCAGTACTTC. Protein sequence: CASSPRLGYEQYF.

The J gene is TRBJ2-5, the V gene TRBV24-1, with D unresolved. V lost 4 bases, J lost 9 bases, and 11 bases lay in between. The germline gives CDR1 KGHDR, CDR2 SFDVKD. This CDR3 has 12 amino acids. CDR3 bases: TGTGCCACCAGTGACGTCACGCCAGCCCAGTACTTC. It is translated as CATSDVTPAQYF.

The rearrangement joins TRBV9 to TRBJ2-7, with D perhaps TRBD1 (6 bases). The CDR3 is made up of 18 amino acids. Trimming stripped 0 bases from V and 3 bases from J, with 22 bases between. Germline V gene data show CDR1 as SGDLS and CDR2 as YYNGEE. CDR3 bases: TGTGCCAGCAGCGTAGAGTGTCCCAGGGGAGAGGAGTTCTACGAGCAGTACTTC. Residues: CASSVECPRGEEFYEQYF.

V gene TRBV30 combines with J gene TRBJ1-1; no definite D call. CDR3 length: 12 amino acids. The germline CDR1 and CDR2 sequences are GTSNPN and SVGIG (reference sequence). V was shortened by 3 bases and J by 6 bases, with 11 bases between the two germline ends. The CDR3 loop is CAWSLTRAEAFF. The CDR3 DNA is TGTGCCTGGAGCCTAACCCGGGCTGAAGCTTTCTTT.

The gene calls are TRBV18 and TRBJ2-7, with D possibly being TRBD1 (5 bases). With 2 bases removed from V and 3 bases from J, the gap between germline ends came to 17 bases. The germline V gene has CDR1 KGHSH and CDR2 LQKENI. This CDR3 contains 16 residues. The CDR3 nucleotides read TGTGCCAGCTCACCAACTATGCAGGGAATGCACTACGAGCAGTACTTC. It encodes CASSPTMQGMHYEQYF.

This chain uses TRBV19 with TRBJ2-2; 9 bases map to TRBD1. CDR1 and CDR2 (germline): LNHDA, SQIVND (reference sequence). V was clipped by 3 bases and J by 6 bases; unmatched bases: 11. The CDR3 consists of 17 residues. The CDR3 DNA is TGTGCCAGTAGTATCGGCCCTATTACAGGGGGCGCCGGGGAGCTGTTTTTT. It is translated as CASSIGPITGGAGELFF.

CDR3 in DNA: TGTGCCAGCAGTGAAAGGGCAGGGGGCTTTTTAGATACGCAGTATTTT. Its protein product is CASSERAGGFLDTQYF. V gene TRBV2 combines with J gene TRBJ2-3, with 8 bases identical to TRBD1. J lost 5 bases, V lost 2 bases, and 9 bases had no gene match. This CDR3 spans 16 amino acids. From germline, CDR1 is SNHLY and CDR2 FYNNEI. The full variable domain, rest sourced from reference TRBV2 and TRBJ2-3, is EPEVTQTPSHQVTQMGQEVILRCVPISNHLYFYWYRQILGQKVEFLVSFYNNEISEKSEIFDDQFSVERPDGSNFTLKIRSTKLEDSAMYFCASSERAGGFLDTQYFGPGTRLTVL.

The chain links TRBV7-2 to TRBJ2-2, with TRBD2 identical over 10 bases. The CDR3 covers 16 residues. After removal of 3 bases from V and 7 bases from J, the junction contained 8 bases not matched to a gene. CDR1 SGHTA and CDR2 FQGNSA come from the germline V gene. This chain's CDR3 is CASSFVGLAGVGELFF. DNA for the CDR3: TGTGCCAGCAGCTTCGTAGGGCTAGCGGGAGTCGGGGAGCTGTTTTTT.

The chain carries TRBV5-4 and TRBJ1-4; D is undetermined. Germline lookup yields CDR1 SGHNT and CDR2 YYREEE (reference sequence). V was clipped by 1 base and J by 8 bases, with 15 bases between them. This CDR3 is built from 15 residues. The CDR3 DNA reads TGTGCCAGCAGCTTGAAGTCGGAACAGCCCGAAAAACTGTTTTTT. Residues: CASSLKSEQPEKLFF.

The chain uses TRBV5-1 and TRBJ1-4; 8 bases line up with TRBD1. The CDR3 contains 14 residues. CDR1 is SGHRS, CDR2 YFSETQ, per germline. V was pared by 2 bases and J by 8 bases, with 5 bases of the junction left unmatched. In nucleotides, the CDR3 is TGCGCCAGCAGCTTATCGACAGGGGTCGAAAAACTGTTTTTT. Residues: CASSLSTGVEKLFF.

The chain is built from TRBV28 and TRBJ2-5; 7 bases match TRBD1. There are 14 residues in the CDR3. J gave up 4 bases and V 1 base, and 3 bases lay outside the gene matches. Germline CDR1 reads MDHEN; CDR2 reads SYDVKM. CDR3 sequence: CASSLYRGRETQYF. DNA for the CDR3: TGTGCCAGCAGTTTATACAGGGGTCGAGAGACCCAGTACTTC.

This clone was seen at least ten times. The chain couples TRBV5-1 to TRBJ2-3; perhaps TRBD2 as D (5 bases). The CDR3 runs to 14 residues. V was trimmed by 7 bases and J by 2 bases, leaving 14 bases between them. CDR1 and CDR2 (germline): SGHRS, YFSETQ. The CDR3 loop is CASRREYLTDTQYF. DNA of the CDR3: TGCGCCAGCCGCCGGGAATATCTCACAGATACGCAGTATTTT.

This sequence joins TRBV24-1 and TRBJ1-5, with TRBD1 matching 9 bases. Trimming cost V 3 bases and J 5 bases; bases outside gene matches: 4. Germline-derived CDR1 and CDR2 are KGHDR and SFDVKD. The CDR3 consists of 15 residues. CDR3 in amino acids: CATSDPRQGDQPQHF. CDR3 DNA sequence: TGTGCCACCAGTGATCCCAGACAGGGGGATCAGCCCCAGCATTTT.

This sequence joins TRBV18 and TRBJ2-6, with TRBD1 matching over 12 bases. The junction had 4 bases not matched to a gene; V was cut back by 3 bases and J by 4 bases. This CDR3 region has 17 residues. Germline loops: CDR1 KGHSH, CDR2 LQKENI. The CDR3 sequence is CASSPGQGARGANVLTF. CDR3 nucleotides: TGTGCCAGCTCACCGGGACAGGGGGCGCGCGGGGCCAACGTCCTGACTTTC.

This chain uses TRBV28 with TRBJ2-5; 8 bases fit TRBD1. CDR3 size: 13 residues. V was clipped by 6 bases and J by 2 bases; unmatched bases: 2. Germline loops: CDR1 MDHEN, CDR2 SYDVKM. The CDR3 DNA reads as TGTGCCAGCAGCCGGGACAGGCAAGAGACCCAGTACTTC. Protein: CASSRDRQETQYF.

The chain carries TRBV19 and TRBJ2-3; a possible D gene is TRBD1 (5 bases). Germline assignment: CDR1 LNHDA and CDR2 SQIVND (reference sequence). The CDR3 has 15 amino acids. Between the trimmed V and J ends, which lost 7 bases and 1 base, there was a span of 15 bases. The CDR3 region is CASKPGHLRTDTQYF. The CDR3 coding sequence is TGTGCCAGTAAGCCCGGACACCTTCGCACAGATACGCAGTATTTT.

This clone was recorded once. CDR3 nucleotides: TGTGCCAGCAGGGAGACCAGCGGTTCCTACGAGCAGTACTTC. It specifies CASRETSGSYEQYF. The rearrangement joins TRBV2 to TRBJ2-7; tentatively, D is TRBD2 (5 bases). CDR1 and CDR2 (germline): SNHLY, FYNNEI. Trimming stripped 6 bases from V and 1 base from J, with 13 bases between. This CDR3 contains 14 residues.

V and J are TRBV7-9 and TRBJ2-2; TRBD1 agrees at 7 bases. The CDR3 runs 15 residues. CDR1 and CDR2 from the germline V gene are SEHNR and FQNEAQ (reference sequence). J was trimmed by 5 bases and V by 5 bases; bases with no gene match: 8. This CDR3 reads CASSGGQVRTGELFF. The CDR3 nucleotides are TGTGCCAGCAGCGGAGGACAGGTTAGGACCGGGGAGCTGTTTTTT.

The gene calls are TRBV4-1 and TRBJ2-3, with a possible D match to TRBD2 (6 bases). CDR3 size: 17 residues. Germline lookup yields CDR1 MGHRA and CDR2 YSYEKL. Deletions cut 0 bases from V and 4 bases from J, with 17 bases between. Here the CDR3 DNA reads TGCGCCAGCAGCCAAGAACCGACCGGGAGTGGCGCAGATACGCAGTATTTT. Protein product: CASSQEPTGSGADTQYF.

This chain links TRBV5-6 with TRBJ1-5; maybe TRBD1 (6 bases). The CDR3 has 18 amino acids. Germline V gene lookup returns CDR1 SGHDT and CDR2 YYEEEE. V lost 1 base to trimming and J lost 3 bases, with 20 bases between them. The CDR3 here is CASSLMAGALGSNQPQHF. CDR3 nucleotide sequence: TGTGCCAGCAGCTTGATGGCAGGGGCCCTGGGGTCCAATCAGCCCCAGCATTTT.

V and J are TRBV27 and TRBJ2-1; the match to TRBD2 covers 12 bases. Losses at the gene ends were 8 bases for V and 6 bases for J; bases not matched to a gene: 5. The CDR3 sequence is 14 residues long. Per germline, CDR1 MNHEY and CDR2 SMNVEV (reference sequence). CDR3 bases: TGTGCCAGCGGACTAGCGGGAAGCTCCAATGAGCAGTTCTTC. It specifies CASGLAGSSNEQFF.

The chain has TRBV6-1 and TRBJ1-5; D might be TRBD1 (5 bases). The CDR3 loop spans 15 amino acids. Germline V gene data show CDR1 as MNHNS and CDR2 as SASEGT. The V and J ends lost 0 bases and 2 bases respectively, with 8 bases between them. DNA for the CDR3: TGTGCCAGCAGTGAAGCGCTAGGGGGCAATCAGCCCCAGCATTTT. This encodes CASSEALGGNQPQHF.

The genes are TRBV30 and TRBJ2-7, with TRBD1 as a possible D gene (5 bases). V lost 8 bases and J 5 bases, leaving 13 bases between the germline ends. The germline V gene has CDR1 GTSNPN and CDR2 SVGIG (reference sequence). The CDR3 consists of 11 residues. The CDR3 nucleotides read TGTGCCCAGGGTTATATTGACGAGCAGTACTTC. Translating it yields CAQGYIDEQYF.

This clone was recorded a few times. The chain joins TRBV18 to TRBJ2-7; D is unresolved. CDR3 size: 11 residues. V dropped 2 bases and J dropped 6 bases, with 5 bases sitting between them. Germline V CDR1 and CDR2: KGHSH, LQKENI. The CDR3 DNA reads as TGTGCCAGCTCACCAGGGCGCGAGCAGTACTTC. It encodes CASSPGREQYF.

DNA of the CDR3: TGTGCCAGCAGCCTATCAGGGGACGAGCAGTACTTC. It yields the protein CASSLSGDEQYF. This rearrangement joins TRBV28 to TRBJ2-7, with a tentative D call TRBD1 (6 bases). Trimming cost V 6 bases and J 5 bases, with 11 bases left between them. This CDR3 spans 12 amino acids. CDR1 is MDHEN, CDR2 SYDVKM, per germline. The full variable domain, in which reference TRBV28 and TRBJ2-7 provide the parts outside the CDR3, is DVKVTQSSRYLVKRTGEKVFLECVQDMDHENMFWYRQDPGLGLRLIYFSYDVKMKEKGDIPEGYSVSREKKERFSLILESASTNQTSMYLCASSLSGDEQYFGPGTRLTVT.

This sequence joins TRBV5-1 and TRBJ2-7; 7 bases fit TRBD1. CDR3 length equals 15 residues. Germline V gene sequence: CDR1 SGHRS, CDR2 YFSETQ. The ends lost 7 bases at V and 6 bases at J; junction bases unmatched: 16. CDR3 sequence (DNA): TGCGCCAGCTCTCCCGGACCAGGGGGAGAACTCGAGCAGTACTTC. Translating it yields CASSPGPGGELEQYF.

This rearrangement joins TRBV28 to TRBJ2-7; 7 bases are shared with TRBD1. The ends lost 3 bases at V and 0 bases at J; junction bases unmatched: 2. CDR3 length: 14 amino acids. Germline assignment: CDR1 MDHEN and CDR2 SYDVKM. The CDR3 coding sequence is TGTGCCAGCAGTTTGGGGACAGTCTCCTACGAGCAGTACTTC. The encoded protein is CASSLGTVSYEQYF.

In its sample, this clone was seen once. The genes are TRBV30 and TRBJ2-5; 11 bases fit TRBD1. CDR3 length: 15 amino acids. J was trimmed by 4 bases and V by 3 bases; bases with no gene match: 7. Per germline, CDR1 GTSNPN and CDR2 SVGIG (reference sequence). CDR3 in amino acids: CAWREMGQGGETQYF. For the CDR3, the DNA is TGTGCCTGGAGGGAAATGGGACAGGGGGGAGAGACCCAGTACTTC.

CDR3 residues: CASSLTGSGEQYF. DNA for the CDR3: TGTGCCAGCAGTTTAACAGGGTCGGGCGAGCAGTACTTC. The chain has TRBV27 and TRBJ2-7; TRBD1 might be the D (6 bases). Trimming stripped 2 bases from V and 6 bases from J, with 11 bases between. The germline gives CDR1 MNHEY, CDR2 SMNVEV (reference sequence). The CDR3 length is 13 residues.

V is TRBV19 and J is TRBJ1-1; D unresolved. Germline CDR1 LNHDA, CDR2 SQIVND (reference sequence). The germline V and J ends were trimmed by 3 bases and 1 base, with 6 bases remaining between them. This CDR3 comprises 13 residues. CDR3 protein: CASSINTNTEAFF. The CDR3 region has the DNA TGTGCCAGTAGTATCAACACGAACACTGAAGCTTTCTTT.